A selection of T cell receptor beta chains follows, all from one sample in a study of T cell responses to AZD1222 COVID-19 vaccine. Only in-frame clones appear in the TCRdb table, and some are missing; sequencing was by immunoSEQ multiplex PCR. There are 92,000 or so clones in the sample; 80% to 90% occur only once, and under 2% lies in the top ten. Here the sequenced sample was peripheral blood, taken on day 0 of AZD1222 vaccination. These receptors originate from an adult in good health. The CDR3 runs from the conserved cysteine through the conserved F or W. Fields, in order: V gene, J gene, clone size, D gene, CDR3 protein, CDR3 DNA. A D gene is named only where the DNA matches it firmly. Only some rows state a clone size, as once, few, many or a class for expanded clones.

v_call: TRBV5-5; j_call: TRBJ2-5; clone_size: NA; d_call: NA; cdr3_aa: CASSDPGLRETQYF; cdr3_nt: TGTGCCAGCAGCGACCCGGGACTTAGGGAGACCCAGTACTTC
v_call: TRBV28; j_call: TRBJ2-3; clone_size: few; d_call: NA; cdr3_aa: CASIQGLQLSDTQYF; cdr3_nt: TGTGCCAGCATACAGGGACTCCAGCTTTCGGATACGCAGTATTTT
v_call: TRBV27; j_call: TRBJ1-1; clone_size: once; d_call: NA; cdr3_aa: CASSLSRGAEAFF; cdr3_nt: TGTGCCAGCAGTTTATCGAGGGGCGCTGAAGCTTTCTTT
v_call: TRBV9; j_call: TRBJ2-7; clone_size: NA; d_call: TRBD2; cdr3_aa: CASSVGLAGSYEQYF; cdr3_nt: TGTGCCAGCAGCGTAGGTCTAGCGGGGAGCTACGAGCAGTACTTC
v_call: TRBV3-1/TRBV3-2; j_call: TRBJ1-1; clone_size: few; d_call: TRBD1; cdr3_aa: CASSQVPGGNTEAFF; cdr3_nt: TGTGCCAGCAGCCAAGTTCCAGGGGGGAACACTGAAGCTTTCTTT
v_call: TRBV2; j_call: TRBJ1-1; clone_size: NA; d_call: NA; cdr3_aa: CASDLGGMETEAFF; cdr3_nt: TGTGCCAGCGACTTGGGAGGCATGGAGACTGAAGCTTTCTTT
v_call: TRBV25-1; j_call: TRBJ1-3; clone_size: NA; d_call: NA; cdr3_aa: CASSESGAGVKNTIYF; cdr3_nt: TGTGCCAGCAGTGAATCTGGGGCAGGGGTTAAGAACACCATATATTTT
v_call: TRBV14; j_call: TRBJ2-3; clone_size: NA; d_call: NA; cdr3_aa: CASRPGYAGDTQYF; cdr3_nt: TGTGCCAGCAGACCAGGTTACGCAGGAGATACGCAGTATTTT
v_call: TRBV7-9; j_call: TRBJ2-5; clone_size: NA; d_call: TRBD2; cdr3_aa: CASSPGAGLETQYF; cdr3_nt: TGTGCCAGCAGCCCGGGAGCGGGGTTAGAGACCCAGTACTTC
v_call: TRBV27; j_call: TRBJ2-1; clone_size: few; d_call: NA; cdr3_aa: CASSLTNYNEQFF; cdr3_nt: TGTGCCAGCAGTTTGACCAACTACAATGAGCAGTTCTTC
v_call: TRBV27; j_call: TRBJ1-1; clone_size: NA; d_call: NA; cdr3_aa: CASRRPPSTEAFF; cdr3_nt: TGTGCCAGCAGGCGGCCTCCTTCCACTGAAGCTTTCTTT
v_call: TRBV5-1; j_call: TRBJ2-7; clone_size: few; d_call: TRBD1; cdr3_aa: CASSWTGDGYEQYF; cdr3_nt: TGCGCCAGCAGCTGGACAGGGGATGGGTACGAGCAGTACTTC
v_call: TRBV28; j_call: TRBJ2-7; clone_size: NA; d_call: NA; cdr3_aa: CASSDSNQYEQYF; cdr3_nt: TGTGCCAGCAGTGACAGTAATCAGTACGAGCAGTACTTC
v_call: TRBV2; j_call: TRBJ2-7; clone_size: NA; d_call: TRBD1; cdr3_aa: CASSEALMGTGRDEQYF; cdr3_nt: TGTGCCAGCAGTGAAGCGCTGATGGGGACAGGGAGGGACGAGCAGTACTTC
v_call: TRBV4-2; j_call: TRBJ1-1; clone_size: NA; d_call: NA; cdr3_aa: CASRFTSGNTEAFF; cdr3_nt: TGTGCCAGCAGATTTACTTCTGGGAACACTGAAGCTTTCTTT
v_call: TRBV19; j_call: TRBJ2-7; clone_size: NA; d_call: NA; cdr3_aa: CASSTWTEISYEQYF; cdr3_nt: TGTGCCAGTAGTACCTGGACAGAAATCTCCTACGAGCAGTACTTC
v_call: TRBV6-2/TRBV6-3; j_call: TRBJ1-5; clone_size: NA; d_call: NA; cdr3_aa: CASSGAAAGHQPQHF; cdr3_nt: TGTGCCAGCAGTGGTGCGGCGGCAGGGCATCAGCCCCAGCATTTT
v_call: TRBV5-1; j_call: TRBJ1-6; clone_size: NA; d_call: NA; cdr3_aa: CASSLAAPRTNSPLHF; cdr3_nt: TGCGCCAGCAGCTTGGCAGCTCCTAGAACTAATTCACCCCTCCACTTT
v_call: TRBV19; j_call: TRBJ2-7; clone_size: NA; d_call: NA; cdr3_aa: CASSTGPGGYEQYF; cdr3_nt: TGTGCCAGTAGTACGGGACCGGGTGGTTACGAGCAGTACTTC
v_call: TRBV2; j_call: TRBJ1-1; clone_size: NA; d_call: NA; cdr3_aa: CASSLTRGNTEAFF; cdr3_nt: TGTGCCAGCAGCCTAACAAGGGGGAACACTGAAGCTTTCTTT
v_call: TRBV7-8; j_call: TRBJ2-3; clone_size: NA; d_call: TRBD1; cdr3_aa: CASSLVGWDRGADTQYF; cdr3_nt: TGTGCCAGCAGCTTAGTTGGGTGGGACAGGGGGGCAGATACGCAGTATTTT
v_call: TRBV15; j_call: TRBJ1-2; clone_size: NA; d_call: NA; cdr3_aa: CATSGGAGKESYGYTF; cdr3_nt: TGTGCCACCAGCGGGGGGGCAGGAAAGGAGAGCTATGGCTACACCTTC
v_call: TRBV5-4; j_call: TRBJ2-2; clone_size: NA; d_call: NA; cdr3_aa: CASSLRFDTQNTGELFF; cdr3_nt: TGTGCCAGCAGCCTCCGCTTTGACACACAAAACACCGGGGAGCTGTTTTTT
v_call: TRBV6-2/TRBV6-3; j_call: TRBJ1-1; clone_size: NA; d_call: NA; cdr3_aa: CASSGGPGTEAFF; cdr3_nt: TGTGCCAGCAGTGGGGGTCCAGGGACTGAAGCTTTCTTT
v_call: TRBV18; j_call: TRBJ1-4; clone_size: NA; d_call: NA; cdr3_aa: CASSPGADEKLFF; cdr3_nt: TGTGCCAGCTCACCAGGGGCAGACGAAAAACTGTTTTTT
v_call: TRBV5-8; j_call: TRBJ1-6; clone_size: NA; d_call: NA; cdr3_aa: CASSRQLSSYNSPLHF; cdr3_nt: TGTGCCAGCAGCCGACAGTTGAGCTCCTATAATTCACCCCTCCACTTT
v_call: TRBV24-1; j_call: TRBJ1-2; clone_size: NA; d_call: TRBD1; cdr3_aa: CATSDPPDRGTGYTF; cdr3_nt: TGTGCCACCAGTGACCCCCCCGACAGGGGGACCGGCTACACCTTC
v_call: TRBV5-1; j_call: TRBJ1-1; clone_size: NA; d_call: NA; cdr3_aa: CASSLGLGNTEAFF; cdr3_nt: TGCGCCAGCAGCCTAGGACTGGGGAACACTGAAGCTTTCTTT
v_call: TRBV7-9; j_call: TRBJ1-1; clone_size: NA; d_call: NA; cdr3_aa: CASSLGGRSSPEAFF; cdr3_nt: TGTGCCAGCAGCTTAGGGGGGCGCAGTTCGCCTGAAGCTTTCTTT
v_call: TRBV7-3; j_call: TRBJ1-3; clone_size: NA; d_call: NA; cdr3_aa: CASSLAGGNTIYF; cdr3_nt: TGTGCCAGCAGCTTAGCAGGTGGAAACACCATATATTTT
v_call: TRBV3-1/TRBV3-2; j_call: TRBJ2-5; clone_size: NA; d_call: NA; cdr3_aa: CASSQGWGAETQYF; cdr3_nt: TGTGCCAGCAGCCAAGGGTGGGGGGCGGAGACCCAGTACTTC
v_call: TRBV5-6; j_call: TRBJ1-2; clone_size: NA; d_call: TRBD1; cdr3_aa: CASSIGTAYGYTF; cdr3_nt: TGTGCCAGCAGCATCGGGACAGCCTATGGCTACACCTTC
v_call: TRBV7-2; j_call: TRBJ2-1; clone_size: once; d_call: TRBD2; cdr3_aa: CASSRLAGSYNEQFF; cdr3_nt: TGTGCCAGCAGCCGCTTAGCGGGCTCCTACAATGAGCAGTTCTTC
v_call: TRBV29-1; j_call: TRBJ2-1; clone_size: NA; d_call: NA; cdr3_aa: CSGMENEQFF; cdr3_nt: TGCAGCGGAATGGAAAATGAGCAGTTCTTC
v_call: TRBV9; j_call: TRBJ2-1; clone_size: NA; d_call: NA; cdr3_aa: CASGQGGHEQFF; cdr3_nt: TGTGCCAGCGGGCAGGGAGGCCATGAGCAGTTCTTC
v_call: TRBV2; j_call: TRBJ1-1; clone_size: NA; d_call: NA; cdr3_aa: CASRIQGVGTEAFF; cdr3_nt: TGTGCCAGCAGGATTCAGGGCGTCGGGACTGAAGCTTTCTTT
v_call: TRBV5-6; j_call: TRBJ1-3; clone_size: NA; d_call: NA; cdr3_aa: CASSYLERPGNTIYF; cdr3_nt: TGTGCCAGCAGCTACCTCGAGAGACCTGGAAACACCATATATTTT
v_call: TRBV9; j_call: TRBJ2-1; clone_size: NA; d_call: NA; cdr3_aa: CASSDRSQGNEQFF; cdr3_nt: TGTGCCAGCAGCGACCGATCACAGGGCAATGAGCAGTTCTTC
v_call: TRBV5-4; j_call: TRBJ2-7; clone_size: once; d_call: TRBD1; cdr3_aa: CASSPGGFGTGREQYF; cdr3_nt: TGTGCCAGCAGCCCGGGGGGATTCGGGACAGGGAGGGAGCAGTACTTC
v_call: TRBV4-1; j_call: TRBJ1-2; clone_size: NA; d_call: NA; cdr3_aa: CASSQEAPETASSLIYGYTF; cdr3_nt: TGCGCCAGCAGCCAAGAAGCCCCCGAGACAGCCTCCTCCTTAATCTATGGCTACACCTTC
v_call: TRBV5-1; j_call: TRBJ1-1; clone_size: NA; d_call: TRBD1; cdr3_aa: CASSLDGTANTEAFF; cdr3_nt: TGCGCCAGCAGCTTGGACGGGACAGCGAACACTGAAGCTTTCTTT
v_call: TRBV2; j_call: TRBJ1-6; clone_size: NA; d_call: NA; cdr3_aa: CASSGQIYNSPLHF; cdr3_nt: TGTGCCAGCAGTGGACAGATTTATAATTCACCCCTCCACTTT
v_call: TRBV7-2; j_call: TRBJ1-5; clone_size: NA; d_call: TRBD1; cdr3_aa: CASSSTGVNQPQHF; cdr3_nt: TGTGCCAGCAGCTCCACAGGGGTTAATCAGCCCCAGCATTTT